The 17 T cell receptor beta chains presented below share a single source sample, sequenced in a study of T cells after yellow fever vaccination. TCRdb called the 5' RACE reads again in MiXCR, with one record for every CDR3 protein. The table records 500,000 to 700,000 distinct CDR3 sequences, about a fifth of them present only once. The specimen was PBMCs, collected 15 days after the yellow fever booster vaccination. The receptor set was obtained from a man aged 30-40 years who received the YFV17D yellow fever vaccine.

Only a few counts were recorded for this clonotype. This chain connects TRBV20-1 to TRBJ2-7, with 10 bases lining up with TRBD2. This CDR3 region has 14 residues. Losses at the gene ends were 8 bases for V and 2 bases for J; bases not matched to a gene: 9. Germline lookup yields CDR1 DFQATT and CDR2 SNEGSKA (reference sequence). The CDR3 sequence: CSPVSSGRPYEQYF. CDR3 in DNA: TGCAGTCCTGTATCTAGCGGGAGACCCTACGAGCAGTACTTC.

This clonotype was counted between two and nine times. J is TRBJ2-2 and V is TRBV10-3, with D perhaps matching TRBD1 or TRBD2 (6 bases each). There are 19 residues in the CDR3. The V end was cut by 3 bases, the J end by 0 bases, with 20 bases between. Germline CDR1 reads ENHRY; CDR2 reads SYGVKD. CDR3 bases: TGTGCCATCAGTGACCCAGACAGGACTATCGGCCCGAACACCGGGGAGCTGTTTTTT. Protein product: CAISDPDRTIGPNTGELFF.

This clonotype was seen more than once but under ten times. The V gene is TRBV13, the J gene TRBJ2-5; 9 bases are a match to TRBD2. Germline V gene sequence: CDR1 PRHDT, CDR2 FYEKMQ (reference sequence). Trimming cost V 5 bases and J 4 bases; bases outside gene matches: 11. This CDR3 region has 16 residues. The CDR3 sequence is CASSPPLREGRETQYF. The CDR3 DNA reads as TGTGCCAGCAGCCCTCCTCTGCGGGAGGGCCGAGAGACCCAGTACTTC.

Comment on this clonotype: An end of the junction differs from the germline gene, which may be a read error. The chain couples TRBV2 to TRBJ2-5; D is tentatively TRBD1 or TRBD2 (5 bases each). This CDR3 comprises 13 residues. Germline V gene sequence: CDR1 SNHLY, CDR2 FYNNEI. CDR3 bases: TGTGCCAGCAGTGAAGCCCGTGGAGGTCGGGGACACTTC. Its translation is CASSEARGGRGHF.

This clonotype was observed a handful of times. The chain joins TRBV29-1 to TRBJ2-1, with 11 bases identical to TRBD2. The V and J ends lost 3 bases and 2 bases, in that order; junction bases with no gene match: 6. There are 16 residues in the CDR3. Germline CDR1 reads SQVTM; CDR2 reads ANQGSEA. CDR3 in amino acids: CSVEVPTSGAYNEQFF. In nucleotides, the CDR3 is TGCAGCGTTGAGGTCCCGACTAGCGGGGCCTACAATGAGCAGTTCTTC.

This clonotype was counted only a few times. The V and J genes are TRBV4-3 and TRBJ2-1, with TRBD2 matching 13 bases. With 0 bases clipped from V and 9 bases from J, the junction kept 11 bases outside the gene matches. CDR3 length: 18 residues. From germline, CDR1 is LGHNA and CDR2 YSLEER. The CDR3 DNA follows: TGCGCCAGCAGCCAAGAAATCAGGACTAGCGGGAGTACGCGTGAGCAGTTCTTC. Its protein product is CASSQEIRTSGSTREQFF.

This clonotype occurred a few times. The chain has TRBV6-2 or TRBV6-3 and TRBJ1-4; tentative D call: TRBD1 (5 bases). V lost 0 bases, J lost 8 bases, and 13 bases lay in between. The CDR3 loop spans 15 amino acids. CDR1 and CDR2 from the germline V gene are MNHEY and SVGEGT. The CDR3 region is CASSYSMGPREKLFF. The CDR3 nucleotides are TGTGCCAGCAGTTACTCGATGGGACCGAGAGAAAAACTGTTTTTT.

The chain combines TRBV6-2 or TRBV6-3 with TRBJ2-7; 7 bases align to TRBD1. The CDR3 spans 16 residues. J was trimmed by 0 bases and V by 6 bases; bases with no gene match: 11. Germline V CDR1 and CDR2: MNHEY, SVGEGT. The CDR3 reads CASRSHLDRVSYEQYF. The DNA for the CDR3 is TGTGCCAGCAGATCCCATCTCGACAGGGTCTCCTACGAGCAGTACTTC.

This clonotype was observed a handful of times. The chain is built from TRBV18 and TRBJ2-3; weak D call: TRBD1 (5 bases). Trimming removed 0 bases at V and 6 bases at J, with 16 bases between. Germline values: CDR1 KGHSH, CDR2 LQKENI. CDR3 length: 16 amino acids. CDR3 in amino acids: CASSPPTPRTSDTQYF. CDR3 in DNA: TGTGCCAGCTCACCACCGACCCCCAGGACATCCGATACGCAGTATTTT. Looking up the rest from reference TRBV18 and TRBJ2-3 gives the full variable domain: NAGVMQNPRHLVRRRGQEARLRCSPMKGHSHVYWYRQLPEEGLKFMVYLQKENIIDESGMPKERFSAEFPKEGPSILRIQQVVRGDSAAYFCASSPPTPRTSDTQYFGPGTRLTVL.

The chain uses TRBV10-3 and TRBJ1-5, with D perhaps matching TRBD1 (5 bases). CDR3 length: 15 amino acids. Trimming cost V 0 bases and J 2 bases, with 8 bases left between them. Looked up from germline, CDR1 is ENHRY and CDR2 is SYGVKD. The CDR3 DNA sequence: TGTGCCATCAGTGAGTCGGTGGGACGCAATCAGCCCCAGCATTTT. It encodes CAISESVGRNQPQHF.

This clonotype was seen many times. The J gene is TRBJ2-7, the V gene TRBV28; perhaps TRBD1 as D (5 bases). Germline values: CDR1 MDHEN, CDR2 SYDVKM. CDR3 length equals 13 residues. The ends were cut back, 7 bases at V and 6 bases at J, with 16 bases in the middle. The CDR3 bases are TGTGCCAGCACTGGGGCCATTACGATCGAGCAGTACTTC. It translates to CASTGAITIEQYF.

This clonotype was counted between two and nine times. This chain connects TRBV7-2 to TRBJ1-6, with D unresolved. Trimming shortened V by 5 bases and J by 5 bases, and 13 bases separated the two germline ends. CDR1 and CDR2 (germline): SGHTA, FQGNSA. This CDR3 has 15 residues. In DNA form, the CDR3 reads TGTGCCAGCAGCGAAACGCCGGGAAATAATTCACCCCTCCACTTT. It is translated as CASSETPGNNSPLHF.

The chain couples TRBV11-2 to TRBJ2-1, with TRBD2 identical over 10 bases. J was trimmed by 10 bases and V by 4 bases; bases with no gene match: 13. CDR1 and CDR2 from the germline V gene are SGHAT and FQNNGV. The CDR3 is 16 amino acids. The DNA for the CDR3 is TGTGCCAGCAGCTCTAGAAAGGGACTAGCGTCAAACGAGCAGTTCTTC. Protein: CASSSRKGLASNEQFF.

This clonotype has a handful of counts. This rearrangement joins TRBV7-9 to TRBJ1-1; D not resolved. The germline gives CDR1 SEHNR, CDR2 FQNEAQ (reference sequence). Deletions cut 5 bases from V and 1 base from J, with 14 bases between. CDR3 length: 15 amino acids. The CDR3 region is CASSLGGGGNTEAFF. The CDR3 DNA reads TGTGCCAGCAGCCTCGGAGGAGGCGGGAACACTGAAGCTTTCTTT.

This clonotype was detected only a few times. V usage is TRBV11-2 and J usage is TRBJ2-6; D is unresolved. Germline values: CDR1 SGHAT, CDR2 FQNNGV. V shed 2 bases and J shed 0 bases, with 14 bases lying between them. This CDR3 contains 18 residues. CDR3 nucleotide sequence: TGTGCCAGCAGCTTATTCGGCCGATTGGACTCTGGGGCCAACGTCCTGACTTTC. This sequence encodes CASSLFGRLDSGANVLTF.

The chain employs TRBV20-1 and TRBJ1-1; D might be TRBD1 (6 bases). The ends were cut back, 0 bases at V and 1 base at J, with 6 bases in the middle. Germline assignment: CDR1 DFQATT and CDR2 SNEGSKA (reference sequence). This CDR3 has 13 residues. The CDR3 DNA reads as TGCAGTGCTAGAGAACAGGGGAACACTGAAGCTTTCTTT. Residues: CSAREQGNTEAFF.

This clonotype was observed a few times. The rearrangement uses TRBV5-1 and TRBJ2-5, with 9 bases lining up with TRBD2. J gave up 1 base and V 6 bases, and 4 bases lay outside the gene matches. The germline V gene has CDR1 SGHRS and CDR2 YFSETQ. The CDR3 consists of 14 residues. CDR3 sequence: CASNRREGQETQYF. The CDR3 nucleotides read TGCGCCAGCAATCGGCGGGAGGGCCAAGAGACCCAGTACTTC.